The clone carrying this TCR beta chain is a singleton in its sample. A much larger clone sits a single nucleotide away, making a read error possible. The source of the sample is a study of T-cell reconstitution after alpha-beta-depleted transplantation in children. CDR3 length equals 14 residues. The ends were cut back, 3 bases at V and 9 bases at J, with 17 bases in the middle. CDR1 and CDR2 from the germline V gene are DFQATT and SNEGSKA (reference sequence). Using unique molecular identifiers, the investigators prepared the TCRbeta library. TCRdb ran MiXCR on the PCR reads and lists one entry per CDR3 protein. Here the sample spans 120,000 to 150,000 distinct CDR3 sequences, 8% to 10% being singletons.

This TCR was recovered from a female patient aged 2-10 years who had a stem cell transplant for congenital amegakaryocytic thrombocytopenia, so the T cells may come from the graft donor. J is TRBJ2-2 and V is TRBV20-1; D possibly matches TRBD1 or TRBD2 (6 bases each). Sequencing was performed on PBMCs, mostly from graft donor cells, taken 180 days after TCRalphabeta/CD19-depleted stem cell transplant. CDR3 in amino acids: CSARSRGDSRELFF. The CDR3 DNA is TGCAGTGCTAGGTCGAGGGGGGATAGCCGGGAGCTGTTTTTT.